The 28 T cell receptor beta chains given below trace back to one sample, sequenced in a study of cytomegalovirus exposure and HLA in healthy donors. It was with 60 Vbeta and 13 Jbeta primers that the PCR ran. Sequencing used immunoSEQ multiplex PCR; TCRdb keeps in-frame clones, though not all of them. The sample contains 150,000 to 200,000 clones, around 81% of which appear only once. The specimen was PBMCs. The source of these receptors is a woman in her twenties or thirties in good health and CMV-seronegative.

The rearrangement links TRBV28 to TRBJ2-7; TRBD1 might be the D (5 bases). From germline, CDR1 is MDHEN and CDR2 SYDVKM. The V end was cut by 6 bases, the J end by 4 bases, with 10 bases between. The CDR3 runs to 12 residues. The CDR3, as DNA: TGTGCCAGCAGATTGACAGCTTACGAGCAGTACTTC. This translates into CASRLTAYEQYF.

The J gene is TRBJ2-1, the V gene TRBV12-5; 8 bases fit TRBD1. After removal of 0 bases from V and 4 bases from J, the junction contained 5 bases not matched to a gene. The germline V gene encodes CDR1 LGHNT and CDR2 FRNRAP. There are 16 residues in the CDR3. The CDR3 loop is CASGLVPGQAYNEQFF. CDR3 bases: TGTGCTAGTGGTTTGGTCCCGGGACAGGCTTACAATGAGCAGTTCTTC.

This chain connects TRBV9 to TRBJ2-3, with a possible D match to TRBD1 (6 bases). Between the trimmed V and J ends, which lost 0 bases and 0 bases, there was a span of 11 bases. Germline assignment: CDR1 SGDLS and CDR2 YYNGEE. The CDR3 has 16 amino acids. CDR3 protein: CASSVAGRGSTDTQYF. CDR3 DNA: TGTGCCAGCAGCGTAGCGGGCAGGGGAAGCACAGATACGCAGTATTTT.

V usage is TRBV10-3 and J usage is TRBJ2-3; 9 bases are shared with TRBD1. The CDR3 consists of 17 residues. V shed 0 bases, J shed 3 bases, and the junction held 7 bases outside the gene matches. The V gene's germline CDR1 is ENHRY and CDR2 SYGVKD. The CDR3 sequence is CAISESGTGRGTDTQYF. CDR3 DNA sequence: TGTGCCATCAGTGAGTCGGGGACAGGGAGGGGGACAGATACGCAGTATTTT.

V is TRBV4-3 and J is TRBJ2-5, with D perhaps matching TRBD2 (5 bases). Trimming pared 2 bases from V and 2 bases from J, leaving 18 bases between. CDR1 and CDR2 from the germline V gene are LGHNA and YSLEER. The CDR3 loop spans 17 amino acids. The CDR3 here is CASSQYLSSSGQETQYF. CDR3 sequence (DNA): TGCGCCAGCAGCCAATACCTCTCTTCTTCGGGACAAGAGACCCAGTACTTC.

This clone was seen a single time. The chain couples TRBV28 to TRBJ1-4; D is undetermined. This CDR3 spans 13 amino acids. Trimming removed 6 bases at V and 8 bases at J, with 13 bases between. Germline loops: CDR1 MDHEN, CDR2 SYDVKM. The CDR3 is CASRTPGREKLFF. Written as DNA, the CDR3 is TGTGCCAGCAGGACCCCGGGGAGAGAAAAACTGTTTTTT. The whole variable domain, filled in from reference TRBV28 and TRBJ1-4, reads DVKVTQSSRYLVKRTGEKVFLECVQDMDHENMFWYRQDPGLGLRLIYFSYDVKMKEKGDIPEGYSVSREKKERFSLILESASTNQTSMYLCASRTPGREKLFFGSGTQLSVL.

The chain links TRBV7-3 to TRBJ2-7; D remains unclear. Germline loops: CDR1 SGHTA, CDR2 FQGTGA. V was pared by 1 base and J by 5 bases, with 15 bases between. The CDR3 covers 15 residues. The CDR3 DNA is TGTGCCAGCAGCTTAAACCTCCCTAGAGAGGACGAGCAGTACTTC. Translated, it gives CASSLNLPREDEQYF.

This clone was picked up one time. The rearrangement uses TRBV13 and TRBJ2-7, with D unclear. CDR1 PRHDT and CDR2 FYEKMQ come from the germline V gene (reference sequence). V lost 0 bases to trimming and J lost 5 bases, with 11 bases between them. The CDR3 totals 14 residues. The CDR3 nucleotides read TGTGCCAGCAGCTTAGGCCCTGGAGCCCACGAGCAGTACTTC. It is translated as CASSLGPGAHEQYF.

The chain has TRBV5-1 and TRBJ2-2; 8 bases are a match to TRBD2. The CDR3 is 18 amino acids. Germline lookup yields CDR1 SGHRS and CDR2 YFSETQ. After removal of 0 bases from V and 4 bases from J, the junction contained 11 bases not matched to a gene. The CDR3 nucleotides are TGCGCCAGCAGCTTGGCCTCTGCCGGGGGGGCTGGCACCGGGGAGCTGTTTTTT. Protein product: CASSLASAGGAGTGELFF.

The chain combines TRBV30 with TRBJ1-1; a weak D match, TRBD1 (6 bases). Trimming pared 5 bases from V and 1 base from J, leaving 11 bases between. This CDR3 contains 13 residues. Germline assignment: CDR1 GTSNPN and CDR2 SVGIG (reference sequence). The CDR3 here is CAWSRGANTEAFF. DNA of the CDR3: TGTGCCTGGTCCAGGGGCGCGAACACTGAAGCTTTCTTT. Variable domain in full (rest from reference TRBV30 and TRBJ1-1): SQTIHQWPATLVQPVGSPLSLECTVEGTSNPNLYWYRQAAGRGLQLLFYSVGIGQISSEVPQNLSASRPQDRQFILSSKKLLLSDSGFYLCAWSRGANTEAFFGQGTRLTVV.

Notes on this clone: At one end the junction does not follow the germline gene, possibly because of a read error. The V call is TRBV4-1, the J call TRBJ2-6; D may be TRBD1 (5 bases). CDR3 length equals 17 residues. Germline CDR1 and CDR2: MGHRA and YSYEKL. CDR3 nucleotides: TGCGCCAGCAGCCAGGATGACACCTTCTCTGGGGCCAACGGCCTGACTTTC. As protein: CASSQDDTFSGANGLTF.

The chain uses TRBV7-9 and TRBJ2-2; 12 positions match TRBD1. Germline CDR1 reads SEHNR; CDR2 reads FQNEAQ (reference sequence). The CDR3 totals 19 residues. After removal of 11 bases from V and 3 bases from J, the junction contained 19 bases not matched to a gene. This CDR3 reads CASLEGQGALAVYTGELFF. CDR3 nucleotide sequence: TGTGCCTCCCTGGAGGGACAGGGGGCACTAGCGGTATACACCGGGGAGCTGTTTTTT.

V usage is TRBV27 and J usage is TRBJ2-3; possible D gene TRBD2, 6 bases. Trimming cost V 3 bases and J 1 base, with 8 bases left between them. CDR1 MNHEY and CDR2 SMNVEV come from the germline V gene (reference sequence). The CDR3 sequence is 14 residues long. CDR3 bases: TGTGCCAGCAGTTTCTGGGGGGGCACAGATACGCAGTATTTT. Protein: CASSFWGGTDTQYF.

V is TRBV11-1 and J is TRBJ2-2, with D unresolved. Germline CDR1 reads SGHAT; CDR2 reads FQDESV (reference sequence). Trimming removed 4 bases at V and 1 base at J, with 10 bases between. There are 15 residues in the CDR3. The CDR3 region has the DNA TGTGCCAGCAGCTCGTCCGCGCTGAACACCGGGGAGCTGTTTTTT. Amino acids: CASSSSALNTGELFF.

The table lists this clone with a count of one. The chain is built from TRBV2 and TRBJ2-3; tentatively, D is TRBD2 (5 bases). Germline loops: CDR1 SNHLY, CDR2 FYNNEI. The CDR3 totals 15 residues. The V and J ends lost 6 bases and 0 bases respectively, with 13 bases between them. CDR3 loop: CASSTRRSSTDTQYF. Here the CDR3 DNA reads TGTGCCAGCAGCACTAGGAGATCCAGCACAGATACGCAGTATTTT.

The chain uses TRBV9 and TRBJ2-1; D is perhaps TRBD2 (5 bases). Germline values: CDR1 SGDLS, CDR2 YYNGEE. The CDR3 has 15 residues. The V and J ends lost 4 bases and 6 bases respectively, with 17 bases between them. CDR3 sequence: CASSTAAGASNEQFF. Written as DNA, the CDR3 is TGTGCCAGCAGCACAGCTGCGGGTGCTTCCAATGAGCAGTTCTTC. Full variable domain (outside the CDR3, taken from reference TRBV9 and TRBJ2-1): DSGVTQTPKHLITATGQRVTLRCSPRSGDLSVYWYQQSLDQGLQFLIQYYNGEERAKGNILERFSAQQFPDLHSELNLSSLELGDSALYFCASSTAAGASNEQFFGPGTRLTVL.

This clone has a single count. The chain combines TRBV6-1 with TRBJ2-1, with TRBD2 matching over 7 bases. V lost 8 bases, J lost 4 bases, and 5 bases stayed unmatched. The CDR3 length is 13 residues. CDR1 is MNHNS, CDR2 SASEGT, per germline. The CDR3, as DNA: TGTGCCAGCCTACTAGCGTTTTACAATGAGCAGTTCTTC. Protein product: CASLLAFYNEQFF.

The chain uses TRBV11-1 and TRBJ2-7; 9 bases match TRBD1. The CDR3 has 14 residues. V was pared by 2 bases and J by 3 bases, with 2 bases of the junction left unmatched. Germline V gene data show CDR1 as SGHAT and CDR2 as FQDESV (reference sequence). CDR3 residues: CASSLTGGIYEQYF. The CDR3 region has the DNA TGTGCCAGCAGCTTAACAGGGGGCATCTACGAGCAGTACTTC.

This clone appeared a few times. The chain combines TRBV5-1 with TRBJ1-3, with 8 bases fitting TRBD1. The junction had 4 bases not matched to a gene; V was cut back by 1 base and J by 4 bases. This CDR3 region has 15 residues. CDR1 and CDR2 from the germline V gene are SGHRS and YFSETQ. Here the CDR3 reads CASSLTSGGGNTIYF. CDR3 in DNA: TGCGCCAGCAGCTTGACCTCAGGGGGCGGAAACACCATATATTTT. The full variable domain, rest sourced from reference TRBV5-1 and TRBJ1-3, is KAGVTQTPRYLIKTRGQQVTLSCSPISGHRSVSWYQQTPGQGLQFLFEYFSETQRNKGNFPGRFSGRQFSNSRSEMNVSTLELGDSALYLCASSLTSGGGNTIYFGEGSWLTVV.

In nucleotides, the CDR3 is TGTGCCAGCAGCGCCCCAGCCCCAGGGGGACTTGTCACCGGGGAGCTGTTTTTT. Protein product: CASSAPAPGGLVTGELFF. This chain uses TRBV9 with TRBJ2-2; possible D gene TRBD1, 7 bases. The V gene's germline CDR1 is SGDLS and CDR2 YYNGEE. V lost 3 bases to trimming and J lost 4 bases, with 22 bases between them. The CDR3 has 18 residues.

This chain links TRBV19 with TRBJ1-5; 9 nucleotides align to TRBD1. CDR3 length: 15 amino acids. Germline-derived CDR1 and CDR2 are LNHDA and SQIVND (reference sequence). Trimming at V came to 3 bases and at J to 5 bases, leaving 5 bases not matched to a gene. The CDR3 nucleotides are TGTGCCAGTAGTATTGGGGACAGGGACTATCAGCCCCAGCATTTT. The encoded protein is CASSIGDRDYQPQHF.

The chain is built from TRBV28 and TRBJ2-7; 11 nucleotides line up with TRBD1. This CDR3 has 15 residues. The germline V gene has CDR1 MDHEN and CDR2 SYDVKM. After removal of 6 bases from V and 2 bases from J, the junction contained 6 bases not matched to a gene. CDR3 sequence reads: CASSRGGQGAYEQYF. CDR3 bases: TGTGCCAGCAGCCGGGGGGGACAGGGGGCCTACGAGCAGTACTTC.

The rearrangement joins TRBV27 to TRBJ1-1; 9 nucleotides line up with TRBD1. Germline V gene lookup returns CDR1 MNHEY and CDR2 SMNVEV (reference sequence). J gave up 4 bases and V 3 bases, and 9 bases lay outside the gene matches. The CDR3 has 16 residues. CDR3 bases: TGTGCCAGCAGTTTCGGGACAGGGAGGGTGAGCACTGAAGCTTTCTTT. It is translated as CASSFGTGRVSTEAFF.

V usage is TRBV5-6 and J usage is TRBJ1-1; 9 nucleotides match TRBD1. The J segment lost 3 bases and the V segment lost 0 bases, leaving 0 bases of the junction unmatched. Germline V gives CDR1 SGHDT, CDR2 YYEEEE. The CDR3 sequence is 14 residues long. The CDR3 DNA reads as TGTGCCAGCAGCTTGGGGACAGGGGACACTGAAGCTTTCTTT. This translates into CASSLGTGDTEAFF. Full variable domain (outside the CDR3, taken from reference TRBV5-6 and TRBJ1-1): DAGVTQSPTHLIKTRGQQVTLRCSPKSGHDTVSWYQQALGQGPQFIFQYYEEEERQRGNFPDRFSGHQFPNYSSELNVNALLLGDSALYLCASSLGTGDTEAFFGQGTRLTVV.

The chain recombines TRBV21-1 with TRBJ1-3; TRBD1 reflects the table's D call only, with no check against the DNA. TRBV21-1 is deemed a pseudogene. CDR3 length: 15 amino acids. CDR3 region: CASGRQDETGNTIYF. The CDR3, as DNA: TGTGCCAGCGGACGACAGGATGAGACTGGAAACACCATATATTTT.

The chain links TRBV5-1 to TRBJ2-1; tentatively, D is TRBD1 (6 bases). With 0 bases removed from V and 3 bases from J, the gap between germline ends came to 7 bases. Germline assignment: CDR1 SGHRS and CDR2 YFSETQ. This CDR3 contains 14 residues. The CDR3 loop reads CASSLGGGYNEQFF. DNA of the CDR3: TGCGCCAGCAGCTTGGGAGGGGGCTACAATGAGCAGTTCTTC.

The genes are TRBV5-1 and TRBJ2-7, with TRBD1 identical over 11 bases. The CDR3 covers 15 residues. Germline trimming cut 0 bases from V and 3 bases from J; bases unmatched to any gene: 2. Germline CDR1 reads SGHRS; CDR2 reads YFSETQ. The CDR3 DNA sequence: TGCGCCAGCAGCTTGGGCGGGACAGGGGGCTACGAGCAGTACTTC. It is translated as CASSLGGTGGYEQYF.

CDR3 sequence (DNA): TGTGCCAGCAGCCCGGGAAACCGGATCGACGAGCAGTACTTC. As protein: CASSPGNRIDEQYF. The V gene is TRBV7-6, the J gene TRBJ2-7; the D gene is possibly TRBD2 (5 bases). Per germline, CDR1 SGHVS and CDR2 FNYEAQ. The CDR3 runs 14 residues. Trimming left V 5 bases short and J 5 bases short, with 16 bases between.